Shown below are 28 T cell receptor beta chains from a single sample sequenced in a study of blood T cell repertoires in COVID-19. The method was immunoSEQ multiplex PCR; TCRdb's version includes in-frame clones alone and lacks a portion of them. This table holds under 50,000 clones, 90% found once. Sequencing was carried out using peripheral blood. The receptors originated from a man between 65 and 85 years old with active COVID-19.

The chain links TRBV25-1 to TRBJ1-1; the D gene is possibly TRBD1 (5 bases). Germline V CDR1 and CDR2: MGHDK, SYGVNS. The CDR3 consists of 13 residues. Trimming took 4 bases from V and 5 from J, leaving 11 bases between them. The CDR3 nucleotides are TGTGCCAGCAGTGTTCAGGGTCGGACTGAAGCTTTCTTT. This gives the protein CASSVQGRTEAFF.

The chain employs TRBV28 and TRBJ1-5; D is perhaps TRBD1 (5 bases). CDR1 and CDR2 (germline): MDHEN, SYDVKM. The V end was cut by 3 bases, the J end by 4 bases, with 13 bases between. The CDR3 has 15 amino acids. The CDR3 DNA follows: TGTGCCAGCAGTTTTCCCGGGACTACAAATCAGCCCCAGCATTTT. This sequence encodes CASSFPGTTNQPQHF.

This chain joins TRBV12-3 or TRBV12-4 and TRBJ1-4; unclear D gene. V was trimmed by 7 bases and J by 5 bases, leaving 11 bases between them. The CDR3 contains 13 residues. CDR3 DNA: TGTGCCAGCAATCCCCGAGGGAATGAAAAACTGTTTTTT. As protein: CASNPRGNEKLFF.

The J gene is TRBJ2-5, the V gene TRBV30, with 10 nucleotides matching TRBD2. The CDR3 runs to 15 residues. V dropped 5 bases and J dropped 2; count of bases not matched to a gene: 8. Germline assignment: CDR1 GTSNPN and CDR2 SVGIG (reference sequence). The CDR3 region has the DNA TGTGCCTGGTTAAGCGGGAGGGCTATTCAAGAGACCCAGTACTTC. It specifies CAWLSGRAIQETQYF.

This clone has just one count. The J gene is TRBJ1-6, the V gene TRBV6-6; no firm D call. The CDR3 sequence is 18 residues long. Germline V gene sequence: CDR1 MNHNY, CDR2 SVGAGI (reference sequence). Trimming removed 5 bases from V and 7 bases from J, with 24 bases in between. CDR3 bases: TGTGCCAGCAGTCACATAACGAGGGCGCGTGGGCTAAATTCACCCCTCCACTTT. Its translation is CASSHITRARGLNSPLHF.

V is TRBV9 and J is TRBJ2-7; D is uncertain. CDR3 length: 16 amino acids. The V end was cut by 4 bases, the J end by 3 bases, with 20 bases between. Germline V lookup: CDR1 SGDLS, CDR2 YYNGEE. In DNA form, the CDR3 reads TGTGCCAGCAGCCCCCACGGGTCGGTCTTCGGCTACGAGCAGTACTTC. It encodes CASSPHGSVFGYEQYF.

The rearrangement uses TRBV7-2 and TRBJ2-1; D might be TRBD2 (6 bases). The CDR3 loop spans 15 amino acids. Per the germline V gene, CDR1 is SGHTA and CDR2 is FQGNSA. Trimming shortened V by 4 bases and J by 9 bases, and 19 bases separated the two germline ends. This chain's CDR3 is CASSWGTGALAEQFF. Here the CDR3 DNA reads TGTGCCAGCAGCTGGGGGACTGGGGCCCTGGCTGAGCAGTTCTTC.

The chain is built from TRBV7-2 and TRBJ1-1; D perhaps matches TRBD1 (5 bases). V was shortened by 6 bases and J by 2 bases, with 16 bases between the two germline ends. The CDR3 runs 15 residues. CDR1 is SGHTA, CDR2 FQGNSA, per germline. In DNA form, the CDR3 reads TGTGCCAGCAGGTCCCTCGGGGGACTCAACACTGAAGCTTTCTTT. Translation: CASRSLGGLNTEAFF.

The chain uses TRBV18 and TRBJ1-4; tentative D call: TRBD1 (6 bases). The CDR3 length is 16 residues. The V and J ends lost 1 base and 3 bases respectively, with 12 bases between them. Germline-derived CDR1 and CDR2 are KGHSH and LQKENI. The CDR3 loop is CASSPRTGNSNEKLFF. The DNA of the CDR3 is TGTGCCAGCTCACCACGCACAGGGAACTCTAATGAAAAACTGTTTTTT.

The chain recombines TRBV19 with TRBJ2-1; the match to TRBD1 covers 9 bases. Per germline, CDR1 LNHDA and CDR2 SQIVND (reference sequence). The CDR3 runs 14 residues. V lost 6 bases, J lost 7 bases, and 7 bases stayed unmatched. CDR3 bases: TGTGCCAGTAGGCCACAGGGGGCGGGGAATGAGCAGTTCTTC. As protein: CASRPQGAGNEQFF. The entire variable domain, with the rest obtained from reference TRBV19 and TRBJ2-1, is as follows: DGGITQSPKYLFRKEGQNVTLSCEQNLNHDAMYWYRQDPGQGLRLIYYSQIVNDFQKGDIAEGYSVSREKKESFPLTVTSAQKNPTAFYLCASRPQGAGNEQFFGPGTRLTVL.

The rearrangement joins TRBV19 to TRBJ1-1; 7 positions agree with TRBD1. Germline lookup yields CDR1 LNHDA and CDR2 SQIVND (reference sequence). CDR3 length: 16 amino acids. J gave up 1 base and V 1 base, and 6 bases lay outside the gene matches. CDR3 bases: TGTGCCAGTAGTATAGGACAGGGCCGAACGAACACTGAAGCTTTCTTT. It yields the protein CASSIGQGRTNTEAFF.

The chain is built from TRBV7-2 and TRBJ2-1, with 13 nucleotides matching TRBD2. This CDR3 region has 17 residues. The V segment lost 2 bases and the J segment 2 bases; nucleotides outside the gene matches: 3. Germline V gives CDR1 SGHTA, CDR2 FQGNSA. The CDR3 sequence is CASSLTSGRAPYNEQFF. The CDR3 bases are TGTGCCAGCAGCTTAACTAGCGGGAGGGCCCCCTACAATGAGCAGTTCTTC.

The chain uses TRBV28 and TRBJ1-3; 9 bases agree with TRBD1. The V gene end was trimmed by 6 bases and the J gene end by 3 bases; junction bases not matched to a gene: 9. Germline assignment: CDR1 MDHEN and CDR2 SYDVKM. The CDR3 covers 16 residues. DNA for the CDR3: TGTGCCAGCAGGGGACGGGACAGGGAGAGTGGAAACACCATATATTTT. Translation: CASRGRDRESGNTIYF.

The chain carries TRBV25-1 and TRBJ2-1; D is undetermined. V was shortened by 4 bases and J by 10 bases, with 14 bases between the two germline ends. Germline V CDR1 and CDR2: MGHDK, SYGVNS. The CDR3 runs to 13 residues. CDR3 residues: CASSVLTTREQFF. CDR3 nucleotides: TGTGCCAGCAGTGTCTTGACCACCAGGGAGCAGTTCTTC.

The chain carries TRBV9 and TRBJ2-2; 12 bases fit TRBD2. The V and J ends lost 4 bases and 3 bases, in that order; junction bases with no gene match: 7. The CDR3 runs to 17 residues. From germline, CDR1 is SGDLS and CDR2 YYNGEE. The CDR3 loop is CASSPLAGGPYTGELFF. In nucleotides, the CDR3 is TGTGCCAGCAGCCCTCTAGCGGGAGGGCCTTACACCGGGGAGCTGTTTTTT. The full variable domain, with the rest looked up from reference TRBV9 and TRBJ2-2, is DSGVTQTPKHLITATGQRVTLRCSPRSGDLSVYWYQQSLDQGLQFLIQYYNGEERAKGNILERFSAQQFPDLHSELNLSSLELGDSALYFCASSPLAGGPYTGELFFGEGSRLTVL.

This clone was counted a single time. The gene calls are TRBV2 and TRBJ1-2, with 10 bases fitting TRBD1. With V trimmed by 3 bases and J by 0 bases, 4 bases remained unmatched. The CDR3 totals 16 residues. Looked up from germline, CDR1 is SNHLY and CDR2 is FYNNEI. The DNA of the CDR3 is TGTGCCAGCAGTGATCGGACAGGGGGAGCTAACTATGGCTACACCTTC. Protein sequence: CASSDRTGGANYGYTF.

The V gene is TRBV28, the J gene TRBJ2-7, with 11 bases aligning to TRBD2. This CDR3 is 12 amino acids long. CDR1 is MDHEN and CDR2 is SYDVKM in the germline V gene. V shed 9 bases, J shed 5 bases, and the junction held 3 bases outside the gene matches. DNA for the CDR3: TGTGCCAGTGGGACTAGCGGAGACGAGCAGTACTTC. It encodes CASGTSGDEQYF.

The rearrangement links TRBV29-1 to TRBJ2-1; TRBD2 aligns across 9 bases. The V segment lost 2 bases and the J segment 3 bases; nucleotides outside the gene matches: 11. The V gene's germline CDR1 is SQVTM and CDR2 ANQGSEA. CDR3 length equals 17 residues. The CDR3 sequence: CSVENAGGPFLYNEQFF. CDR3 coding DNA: TGCAGCGTTGAAAACGCGGGGGGGCCGTTTCTCTACAATGAGCAGTTCTTC.

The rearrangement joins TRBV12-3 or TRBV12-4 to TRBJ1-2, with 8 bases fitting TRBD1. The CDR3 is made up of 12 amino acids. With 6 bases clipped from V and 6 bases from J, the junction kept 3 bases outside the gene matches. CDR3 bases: TGTGCCAGCAGACAGGGGGGCGATGGCTACACCTTC. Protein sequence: CASRQGGDGYTF.

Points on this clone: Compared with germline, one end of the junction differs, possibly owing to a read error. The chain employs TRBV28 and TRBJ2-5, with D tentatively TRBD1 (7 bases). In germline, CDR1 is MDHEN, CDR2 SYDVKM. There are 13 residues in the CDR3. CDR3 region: CVSRGAEQETQYF. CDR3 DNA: TGTGTCAGCAGGGGGGCGGAACAAGAGACCCAGTACTTC.

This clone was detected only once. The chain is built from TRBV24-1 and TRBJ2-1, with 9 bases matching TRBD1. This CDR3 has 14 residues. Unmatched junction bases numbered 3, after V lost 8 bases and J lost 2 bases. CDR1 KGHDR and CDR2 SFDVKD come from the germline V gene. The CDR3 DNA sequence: TGTGCCACCAAGGACAGGGGCGCCTACAATGAGCAGTTCTTC. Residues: CATKDRGAYNEQFF.

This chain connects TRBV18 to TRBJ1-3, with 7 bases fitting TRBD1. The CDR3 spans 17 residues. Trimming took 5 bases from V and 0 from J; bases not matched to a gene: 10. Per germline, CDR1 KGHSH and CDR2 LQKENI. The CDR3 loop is CASSANRGKSSGNTIYF. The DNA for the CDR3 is TGTGCCAGCTCAGCTAACAGGGGAAAGTCCTCTGGAAACACCATATATTTT.

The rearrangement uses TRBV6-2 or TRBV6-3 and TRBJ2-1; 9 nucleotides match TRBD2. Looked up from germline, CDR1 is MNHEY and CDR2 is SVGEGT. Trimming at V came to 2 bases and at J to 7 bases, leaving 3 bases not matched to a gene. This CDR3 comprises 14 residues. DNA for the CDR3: TGTGCCAGCAGTTACGCGGGAGGGCGGAATGAGCAGTTCTTC. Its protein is CASSYAGGRNEQFF.

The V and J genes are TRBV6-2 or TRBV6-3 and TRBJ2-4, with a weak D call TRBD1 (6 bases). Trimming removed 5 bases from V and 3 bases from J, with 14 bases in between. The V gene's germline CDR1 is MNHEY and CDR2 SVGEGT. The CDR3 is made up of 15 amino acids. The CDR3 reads CASSGQIGVKNIQYF. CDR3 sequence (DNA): TGTGCCAGCAGTGGACAGATCGGTGTCAAAAACATTCAGTACTTC.

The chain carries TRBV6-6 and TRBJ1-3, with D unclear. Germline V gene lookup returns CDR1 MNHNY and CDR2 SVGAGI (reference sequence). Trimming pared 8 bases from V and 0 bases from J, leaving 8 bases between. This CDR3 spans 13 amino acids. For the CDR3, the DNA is TGTGCCAGCCGGTTGAGCTCTGGAAACACCATATATTTT. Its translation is CASRLSSGNTIYF.

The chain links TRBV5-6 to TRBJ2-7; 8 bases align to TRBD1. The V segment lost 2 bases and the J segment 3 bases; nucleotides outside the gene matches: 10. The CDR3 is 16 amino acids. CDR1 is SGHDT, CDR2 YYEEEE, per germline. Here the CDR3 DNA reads TGTGCCAGCAGCTTTAACAGGGGGGTCCAATACTACGAGCAGTACTTC. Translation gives CASSFNRGVQYYEQYF.

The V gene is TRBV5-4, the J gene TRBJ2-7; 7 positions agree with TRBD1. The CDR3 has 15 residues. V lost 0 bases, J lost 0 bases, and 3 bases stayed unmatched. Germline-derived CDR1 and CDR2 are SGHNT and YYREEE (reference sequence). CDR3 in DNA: TGTGCCAGCAGCTTGGCGGGACAGCTCTCCTACGAGCAGTACTTC. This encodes CASSLAGQLSYEQYF.

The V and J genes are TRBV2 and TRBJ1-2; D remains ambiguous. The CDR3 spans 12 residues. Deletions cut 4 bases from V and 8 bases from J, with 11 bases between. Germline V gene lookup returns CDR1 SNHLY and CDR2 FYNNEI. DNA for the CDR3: TGTGCCAGCAGTGGAGGCGGAATGGGCTACACCTTC. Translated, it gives CASSGGGMGYTF. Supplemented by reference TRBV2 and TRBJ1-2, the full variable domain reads EPEVTQTPSHQVTQMGQEVILRCVPISNHLYFYWYRQILGQKVEFLVSFYNNEISEKSEIFDDQFSVERPDGSNFTLKIRSTKLEDSAMYFCASSGGGMGYTFGSGTRLTVV.